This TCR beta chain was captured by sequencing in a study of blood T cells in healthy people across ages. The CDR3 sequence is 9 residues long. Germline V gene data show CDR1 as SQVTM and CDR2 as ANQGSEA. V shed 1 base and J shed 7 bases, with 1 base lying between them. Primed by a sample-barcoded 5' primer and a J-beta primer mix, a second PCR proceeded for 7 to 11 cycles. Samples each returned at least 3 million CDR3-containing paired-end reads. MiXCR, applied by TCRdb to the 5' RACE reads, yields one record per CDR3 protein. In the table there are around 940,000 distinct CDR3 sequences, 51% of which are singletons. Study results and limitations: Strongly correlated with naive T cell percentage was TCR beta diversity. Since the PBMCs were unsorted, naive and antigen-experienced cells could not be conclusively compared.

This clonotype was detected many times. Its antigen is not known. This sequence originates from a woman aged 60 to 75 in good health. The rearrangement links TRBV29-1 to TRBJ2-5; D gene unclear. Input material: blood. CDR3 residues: CSVEGTQYF. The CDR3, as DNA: TGCAGCGTTGAAGGGACCCAGTACTTC.